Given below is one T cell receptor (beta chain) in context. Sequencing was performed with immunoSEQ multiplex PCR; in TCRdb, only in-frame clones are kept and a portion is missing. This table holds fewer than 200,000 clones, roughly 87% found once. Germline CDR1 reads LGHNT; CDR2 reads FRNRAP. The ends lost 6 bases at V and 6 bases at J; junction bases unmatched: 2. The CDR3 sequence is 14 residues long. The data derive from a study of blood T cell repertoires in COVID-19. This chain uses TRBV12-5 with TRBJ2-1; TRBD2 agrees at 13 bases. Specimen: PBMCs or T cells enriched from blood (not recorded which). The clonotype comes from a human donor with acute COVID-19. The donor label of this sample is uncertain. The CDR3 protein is CASGTSGGINEQFF. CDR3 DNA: TGTGCTAGTGGGACTAGCGGGGGGATCAATGAGCAGTTCTTC.